This T cell receptor beta chain was recovered during a study of control samples from healthy donors and cancer patients (dated by TCRdb to 2020 to 2022). To prepare the library, the immunoSEQ multiplex PCR assay was applied. The table comes from immuneACCESS by way of TCRdb, which keeps in-frame sequences with V and J called. Part of the clones is missing from these tables; in studies checked, under half for an unresolved V gene and the rest for unknown reasons. The sample includes about 120,000 clones, with 88% observed a single time. The top ten clonotypes cover about 2.5% of the sample. As for this clone: Its antigen remains unidentified. No base quality information exists; no much larger clone differs at one position.

The CDR3 spans 16 residues, from the cysteine through the phenylalanine. This entry keeps only the CDR3 DNA: 48 bases, framed from base 1. The CDR1 and CDR2 encoded by the germline V gene are SGDLS and YYNGEE. Ends trimmed: V by 4 bases, J by 0 bases; bases unmatched to a gene: 5. Recombination connected TRBV9 to TRBJ2-3; 10 central nucleotides agree with TRBD2. The sample was blood. The clonotype was recovered from a woman between 65 and 79 years old in good health. Here the CDR3 is given as CASSPRAGGSTDTQYF. The base sequence is TGTGCCAGCAGCCCGCGAGCGGGGGGGAGCACAGATACGCAGTATTTT.